This passage covers 23 T cell receptor beta chains from one sample sequenced in a study of T cell responses to AZD1222 COVID-19 vaccine. Data came from immunoSEQ multiplex PCR; TCRdb stores just in-frame clones and leaves some out. The sample yields more than 100,000 clones, around 85% seen once. This material consisted of peripheral blood, taken on day 0 of AZD1222 vaccination. The receptors come from an adult in good health.

The chain has TRBV14 and TRBJ1-6, with D tentatively TRBD1 (5 bases). V dropped 4 bases and J dropped 7 bases, with 14 bases sitting between them. CDR1 is SGHDN and CDR2 is FVKESK in the germline V gene. The CDR3 is made up of 15 amino acids. In nucleotides, the CDR3 is TGTGCCAGCAGCCCTGGGGCCCGCCCGAATTCACCCCTCCACTTT. Translating gives CASSPGARPNSPLHF.

The chain combines TRBV13 with TRBJ1-4, with 8 bases identical to TRBD1. The J segment lost 5 bases and the V segment lost 6 bases, leaving 11 bases of the junction unmatched. The CDR3 runs to 16 residues. In germline, CDR1 is PRHDT, CDR2 FYEKMQ (reference sequence). The CDR3 coding sequence is TGTGCCAGCAGTCCAATTCGGGACAGGACGAATGAAAAACTGTTTTTT. Translating gives CASSPIRDRTNEKLFF.

The chain has TRBV12-3 or TRBV12-4 and TRBJ1-4, with a weak D call TRBD1 (5 bases). The CDR3 is made up of 12 amino acids. V lost 3 bases, J lost 7 bases, and 6 bases lay in between. CDR3 DNA sequence: TGTGCCAGCAGTTTCGACAGTGAAAAACTGTTTTTT. Its translation is CASSFDSEKLFF.

This chain joins TRBV9 and TRBJ2-3; D gene ambiguous. CDR1 SGDLS and CDR2 YYNGEE come from the germline V gene. The CDR3 has 13 residues. V lost 0 bases and J 3 bases, leaving 5 bases between the germline ends. DNA of the CDR3: TGTGCCAGCAGCGTAGCATCGACAGATACGCAGTATTTT. Its translation: CASSVASTDTQYF.

A few counts support this clone. As DNA, the CDR3 is TGTGCCAGCAGCTTGGGAGGAGGTCCTAATCAGCCCCAGCATTTT. This gives the protein CASSLGGGPNQPQHF. The rearrangement links TRBV5-6 to TRBJ1-5, with no clear D. Between the trimmed V and J ends, which lost 0 bases and 4 bases, there was a span of 11 bases. This CDR3 region has 15 residues. CDR1 SGHDT and CDR2 YYEEEE come from the germline V gene.

This chain uses TRBV7-2 with TRBJ2-5, with D tentatively TRBD2 (5 bases). Germline values: CDR1 SGHTA, CDR2 FQGNSA. Trimming removed 5 bases at V and 8 bases at J, with 12 bases between. This CDR3 spans 12 amino acids. This CDR3 reads CASSPGRGTQYF. CDR3 bases: TGTGCCAGCAGCCCTGGACGGGGAACCCAGTACTTC. The full variable domain, rest sourced from reference TRBV7-2 and TRBJ2-5, is GAGVSQSPSNKVTEKGKDVELRCDPISGHTALYWYRQSLGQGLEFLIYFQGNSAPDKSGLPSDRFSAERTGGSVSTLTIQRTQQEDSAVYLCASSPGRGTQYFGPGTRLLVL.

V usage is TRBV7-8 and J usage is TRBJ2-1; 7 bases are a match to TRBD2. Trimming at V came to 1 base and at J to 9 bases, leaving 6 bases not matched to a gene. The CDR3 spans 14 residues. Germline V lookup: CDR1 SGHVS, CDR2 FQNEAQ. CDR3 region: CASSLGGTNLEQFF. The CDR3 nucleotides are TGTGCCAGCAGCTTAGGCGGGACTAATCTTGAGCAGTTCTTC. The complete variable domain, with remaining parts taken from reference TRBV7-8 and TRBJ2-1, reads GAGVSQSPRYKVAKRGQDVALRCDPISGHVSLFWYQQALGQGPEFLTYFQNEAQLDKSGLPSDRFFAERPEGSVSTLKIQRTQQEDSAVYLCASSLGGTNLEQFFGPGTRLTVL.

V usage is TRBV18 and J usage is TRBJ1-1; TRBD1 matches at 9 bases. The V segment lost 3 bases and the J segment 4 bases; nucleotides outside the gene matches: 12. This CDR3 comprises 17 residues. From germline, CDR1 is KGHSH and CDR2 LQKENI. Here the CDR3 reads CASSPSRTGAKGTEAFF. In DNA, the CDR3 is TGTGCCAGCTCACCTTCCCGGACAGGGGCGAAGGGCACTGAAGCTTTCTTT.

The chain couples TRBV18 to TRBJ1-1; D might be TRBD1 (5 bases). The CDR3 totals 14 residues. Per the germline V gene, CDR1 is KGHSH and CDR2 is LQKENI. V was clipped by 3 bases and J by 4 bases, with 12 bases between them. CDR3 loop: CASSPGGGITEAFF. The CDR3 DNA reads as TGTGCCAGCTCACCGGGGGGTGGCATCACTGAAGCTTTCTTT.

The chain uses TRBV2 and TRBJ1-2; tentative D call: TRBD1 (6 bases). V dropped 3 bases and J dropped 4 bases, with 9 bases sitting between them. This CDR3 is 13 amino acids long. In germline, CDR1 is SNHLY, CDR2 FYNNEI. DNA of the CDR3: TGTGCCAGCAGTGAGGGCAGGGGCTATGGCTACACCTTC. As protein: CASSEGRGYGYTF.

This sequence joins TRBV6-5 and TRBJ2-1; the match to TRBD2 covers 8 bases. The germline V gene encodes CDR1 MNHEY and CDR2 SVGAGI. CDR3 length: 14 residues. V shed 7 bases, J shed 7 bases, and the junction held 9 bases outside the gene matches. The CDR3 region has the DNA TGTGCCAGCACCGGGTTAGCGGGGATAAATGAGCAGTTCTTC. Encoded protein: CASTGLAGINEQFF.

This chain connects TRBV20-1 to TRBJ1-1; D gene uncertain. Germline V gene data show CDR1 as DFQATT and CDR2 as SNEGSKA (reference sequence). The CDR3 loop spans 11 amino acids. Deletions cut 3 bases from V and 6 bases from J, with 8 bases between. CDR3: CSARRLAEAFF. The CDR3 DNA is TGCAGTGCTAGGAGGTTGGCTGAAGCTTTCTTT.

The rearrangement joins TRBV7-8 to TRBJ1-1; 9 positions match TRBD1. CDR1 SGHVS and CDR2 FQNEAQ come from the germline V gene. Trimming took 4 bases from V and 0 from J; bases not matched to a gene: 6. This CDR3 spans 16 amino acids. Here the CDR3 reads CASSSGQGLMNTEAFF. As DNA, the CDR3 is TGTGCCAGCAGCTCGGGACAGGGACTGATGAACACTGAAGCTTTCTTT.

This sequence joins TRBV18 and TRBJ1-1; no firm D call. The CDR3 sequence is 13 residues long. Trimming took off 6 bases at V and 8 bases at J, with 16 bases between the two ends. The V gene's germline CDR1 is KGHSH and CDR2 LQKENI. In nucleotides, the CDR3 is TGTGCCAGCTCCCTCGCGGTCTTAGACGAAGCTTTCTTT. This gives the protein CASSLAVLDEAFF.

V is TRBV10-3 and J is TRBJ2-1; weak D call: TRBD1 (5 bases). The ends were cut back, 3 bases at V and 4 bases at J, with 10 bases in the middle. The CDR3 totals 14 residues. Germline V gives CDR1 ENHRY, CDR2 SYGVKD. The CDR3 region is CAISDQGGYNEQFF. The CDR3 DNA reads as TGTGCCATCAGTGACCAGGGTGGGTACAATGAGCAGTTCTTC.

V usage is TRBV7-2 and J usage is TRBJ2-1; tentatively, D is TRBD1 (5 bases). In germline, CDR1 is SGHTA, CDR2 FQGNSA. Trimming shortened V by 2 bases and J by 8 bases, and 10 bases separated the two germline ends. The CDR3 runs to 13 residues. CDR3 in amino acids: CASSLTQGYEQFF. Here the CDR3 DNA reads TGTGCCAGCAGCTTAACTCAGGGTTATGAGCAGTTCTTC.

V is TRBV2 and J is TRBJ1-2; 10 bases line up with TRBD1. CDR3 length: 14 residues. CDR1 is SNHLY, CDR2 FYNNEI, per germline. Trimming at V came to 6 bases and at J to 5 bases, leaving 6 bases not matched to a gene. The CDR3 nucleotides are TGTGCCAGCAGGCCCGGGACAGGGGATTATGGCTACACCTTC. Translated, it gives CASRPGTGDYGYTF.

This clone was seen a few times. The CDR3 protein is CAWSPLDGSNQPQHF. The CDR3 DNA sequence: TGTGCCTGGAGCCCACTAGACGGAAGCAATCAGCCCCAGCATTTT. V gene TRBV30 combines with J gene TRBJ1-5, with D hard to call. There are 15 residues in the CDR3. Trimming removed 3 bases from V and 1 base from J, with 13 bases in between. Germline V gene data show CDR1 as GTSNPN and CDR2 as SVGIG (reference sequence).

The CDR3 spells CAWDRGSTNEKLFF. The CDR3 bases are TGTGCCTGGGACAGGGGTTCAACTAATGAAAAACTGTTTTTT. The V call is TRBV30, the J call TRBJ1-4, with 8 bases fitting TRBD1. The CDR3 has 14 amino acids. Germline assignment: CDR1 GTSNPN and CDR2 SVGIG (reference sequence). Germline trimming cut 5 bases from V and 0 bases from J; bases unmatched to any gene: 2.

The rearrangement uses TRBV5-1 and TRBJ1-6; perhaps TRBD1 as D (6 bases). The CDR3 contains 14 residues. Trimming removed 2 bases at V and 8 bases at J, with 11 bases between. Germline CDR1 and CDR2: SGHRS and YFSETQ. CDR3 sequence reads: CASSLGGSDSPLHF. CDR3 DNA: TGCGCCAGCAGCTTAGGGGGTTCGGATTCACCCCTCCACTTT.

J is TRBJ1-1 and V is TRBV12-3 or TRBV12-4, with D unresolved. Trimming removed 7 bases at V and 1 base at J, with 7 bases between. The CDR3 runs to 12 residues. CDR3 sequence: CASKGANTEAFF. The CDR3 DNA reads TGTGCCAGCAAGGGTGCGAACACTGAAGCTTTCTTT.

This clone was counted between two and nine times. V gene TRBV4-1 combines with J gene TRBJ2-3, with D perhaps TRBD2 (6 bases). Trimming took off 0 bases at V and 1 base at J, with 14 bases between the two ends. CDR1 is MGHRA and CDR2 is YSYEKL in the germline V gene. The CDR3 sequence is 17 residues long. The CDR3 DNA sequence: TGCGCCAGCAGCCAAGATCGGGGTAGGAGGGGCACAGATACGCAGTATTTT. Translated: CASSQDRGRRGTDTQYF.

This clone has a single count. This chain uses TRBV2 with TRBJ2-5, with TRBD1 matching 9 bases. V shed 2 bases, J shed 7 bases, and the junction held 8 bases outside the gene matches. The CDR3 is 15 residues long. Germline assignment: CDR1 SNHLY and CDR2 FYNNEI. The CDR3 nucleotides read TGTGCCAGCAGTGAACTAACAGGGGGCTGGGGGACCCAGTACTTC. It encodes CASSELTGGWGTQYF.